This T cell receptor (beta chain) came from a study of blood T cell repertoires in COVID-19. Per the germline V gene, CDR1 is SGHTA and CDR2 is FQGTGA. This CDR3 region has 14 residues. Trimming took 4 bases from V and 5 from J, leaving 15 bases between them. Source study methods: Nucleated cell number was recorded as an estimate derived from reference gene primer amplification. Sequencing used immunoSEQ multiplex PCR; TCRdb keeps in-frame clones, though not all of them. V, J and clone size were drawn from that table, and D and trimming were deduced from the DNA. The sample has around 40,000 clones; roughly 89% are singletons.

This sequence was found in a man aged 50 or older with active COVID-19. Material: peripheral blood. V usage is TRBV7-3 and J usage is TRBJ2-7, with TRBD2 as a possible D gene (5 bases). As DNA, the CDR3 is TGTGCCAGCAGCTCGGGATCCTATATCCACGAGCAGTACTTC. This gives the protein CASSSGSYIHEQYF. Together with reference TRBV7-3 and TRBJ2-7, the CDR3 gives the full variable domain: GAGVSQTPSNKVTEKGKYVELRCDPISGHTALYWYRQSLGQGPEFLIYFQGTGAADDSGLPNDRFFAVRPEGSVSTLKIQRTERGDSAVYLCASSSGSYIHEQYFGPGTRLTVT.